The rows below give T cell receptor beta chains drawn from one sample of a study of a mutant IDH1 vaccine in newly diagnosed glioma. This table comes from immunoSEQ multiplex PCR, and its TCRdb copy is limited to in-frame clones, with some not included. This sample has roughly 50,000 clones, with less than 90% found just once. These receptors have no known antigen. The specimen comprised PBMCs, sampled from a glioma patient whose treatment included an IDH1 peptide vaccine. Every receptor here comes from a woman between 18 and 29 years old with glioma. The CDR3 runs from the conserved cysteine through the conserved F or W. D genes are given only for firm matches. Only some rows state a clone size, as once, few, many or a class for expanded clones.

d_call | j_call | clone_size | cdr3_length | v_call | cdr3_aa | cdr3_nt
- | TRBJ2-1 | - | 15 | TRBV7-2 | CASSLGGLPGDEQFF | TGTGCCAGCAGCTTAGGTGGGCTCCCGGGCGATGAGCAGTTCTTC
TRBD1 | TRBJ2-3 | - | 15 | TRBV19 | CASSPRDRGVDTQYF | TGTGCCAGTAGTCCCCGGGACAGGGGGGTGGATACGCAGTATTTT
- | TRBJ1-2 | few | 15 | TRBV6-4 | CASSDTAVAPYGYTF | TGTGCCAGCAGTGACACGGCTGTAGCACCGTATGGCTACACCTTC
TRBD2 | TRBJ2-1 | - | 14 | TRBV4-1 | CASSQVGAGGGQFF | TGCGCCAGCAGCCAAGTCGGGGCGGGAGGAGGGCAGTTCTTC
- | TRBJ2-1 | - | 15 | TRBV5-4 | CASSFQGGPVNEQFF | TGTGCCAGCAGCTTTCAGGGGGGGCCTGTAAATGAGCAGTTCTTC
- | TRBJ2-3 | - | 17 | TRBV15 | CATSRELLAFSGDTQYF | TGTGCCACCAGCAGAGAGCTACTAGCTTTTTCGGGAGATACGCAGTATTTT
- | TRBJ2-1 | - | 11 | TRBV20-1 | CSARGANEQFF | TGCAGTGCTAGAGGGGCGAATGAGCAGTTCTTC
- | TRBJ1-4 | - | 14 | TRBV7-8 | CASSLLQKNEKLFF | TGTGCCAGCAGCTTACTACAGAAGAATGAAAAACTGTTTTTT
- | TRBJ2-7 | once | 13 | TRBV6-6 | CASSSRGRYEQYF | TGTGCCAGCAGTTCCAGGGGAAGATACGAGCAGTACTTC
- | TRBJ1-5 | once | 14 | TRBV5-6 | CASRHWGGGQPQHF | TGTGCCAGCAGACATTGGGGTGGGGGGCAGCCCCAGCATTTT
- | TRBJ1-1 | - | 11 | TRBV20-1 | CSSQGSGEAFF | TGCAGTTCTCAAGGATCCGGTGAAGCTTTCTTT
TRBD1 | TRBJ2-5 | - | 15 | TRBV10-3 | CAISTSGTGLETQYF | TGTGCCATCAGTACTTCCGGGACAGGGTTGGAGACCCAGTACTTC
- | TRBJ1-1 | - | 15 | TRBV30 | CAWSVLGGVDTEAFF | TGTGCCTGGAGTGTACTTGGGGGGGTGGACACTGAAGCTTTCTTT
- | TRBJ1-6 | - | 17 | TRBV4-3 | CASSQDLGTGYNSPLHF | TGCGCCAGCAGCCAAGATCTTGGGACGGGGTATAATTCACCCCTCCACTTT
TRBD1 | TRBJ2-1 | - | 16 | TRBV5-4 | CASSSAGTGAYNEQFF | TGTGCCAGCAGCTCCGCGGGGACAGGGGCCTACAATGAGCAGTTCTTC
TRBD1 | TRBJ1-4 | once | 14 | TRBV5-4 | CASNAGTDNEKLFF | TGTGCCAGCAACGCCGGGACAGATAATGAAAAACTGTTTTTT
- | TRBJ1-5 | - | 14 | TRBV6-1 | CASSSTSSNQPQHF | TGTGCCAGCAGTTCCACCAGTAGCAATCAGCCCCAGCATTTT
- | TRBJ2-5 | - | 12 | TRBV27 | CASGDSIQTQYF | TGTGCCAGCGGGGACTCCATCCAGACCCAGTACTTC